These 15 T cell receptor beta chains were all obtained from the same sample, sequenced in a study of identical twins. MiXCR, run by TCRdb on the 5' RACE reads, gives a single entry per CDR3 protein. The table has 650,000 to 750,000 distinct CDR3 sequences, 21% seen once. These data were also filed under a second study, of T cells expressing NK-cell markers.

Specimen: PBMCs. The receptor source for this set is a woman aged 18 to 35 in good health.

This clonotype appeared a few times. The chain carries TRBV9 and TRBJ2-3; the match to TRBD2 covers 9 bases. The CDR3 runs 16 residues. The V segment lost 0 bases and the J segment 2 bases; nucleotides outside the gene matches: 4. Looked up from germline, CDR1 is SGDLS and CDR2 is YYNGEE. This CDR3 is CASSVGVAGVTDTQYF. CDR3 DNA: TGTGCCAGCAGCGTAGGGGTAGCGGGAGTCACAGATACGCAGTATTTT.

Ten or more counts support this clonotype. V is TRBV12-3 or TRBV12-4 and J is TRBJ1-2, with D possibly TRBD1 on 5 matching bases. The V and J ends lost 3 bases and 4 bases respectively, with 9 bases between them. The CDR3 is 13 residues long. CDR3 coding DNA: TGTGCCAGCAGTTTGGGGCCGTTCTATGGCTACACCTTC. Protein sequence: CASSLGPFYGYTF.

The chain couples TRBV29-1 to TRBJ2-7; 9 nucleotides match TRBD1. V shed 7 bases and J 7 bases; nucleotides not matched to a gene: 8. CDR1 and CDR2 (germline): SQVTM, ANQGSEA. This CDR3 is built from 12 residues. The DNA of the CDR3 is TGCAGCGGCGGGACAGGGTTAGGGGAGCAGTACTTC. It specifies CSGGTGLGEQYF.

The V gene is TRBV20-1, the J gene TRBJ2-5, with TRBD2 matching 7 bases. With V trimmed by 3 bases and J by 2 bases, 12 bases remained unmatched. Germline V lookup: CDR1 DFQATT, CDR2 SNEGSKA (reference sequence). The CDR3 has 16 residues. CDR3 nucleotide sequence: TGCAGTGCTAGGGACACCGGGGGGTTTTATCAAGAGACCCAGTACTTC. This codes for CSARDTGGFYQETQYF.

This clonotype has more than one count but fewer than ten. This sequence joins TRBV12-3 or TRBV12-4 and TRBJ1-1; D is undetermined. Trimming left V 8 bases short and J 0 bases short, with 7 bases between. The CDR3 extends over 12 amino acids. The CDR3 here is CASDPMNTEAFF. In DNA, the CDR3 is TGTGCCAGCGACCCGATGAACACTGAAGCTTTCTTT.

V usage is TRBV20-1 and J usage is TRBJ2-7; D remains ambiguous. V lost 0 bases, J lost 3 bases, and 18 bases lay in between. CDR3 length equals 16 residues. Germline V gene lookup returns CDR1 DFQATT and CDR2 SNEGSKA (reference sequence). CDR3: CSAREGEMRGNYEQYF. CDR3 sequence (DNA): TGCAGTGCTAGAGAAGGCGAGATGAGAGGAAACTACGAGCAGTACTTC.

At least ten counts were recorded for this clonotype. V gene TRBV7-9 combines with J gene TRBJ2-1, with D unresolved. The CDR3 runs 11 residues. Trimming left V 2 bases short and J 8 bases short, with 4 bases between. Germline V gives CDR1 SEHNR, CDR2 FQNEAQ (reference sequence). The CDR3 spells CASSLFDEQFF. In DNA, the CDR3 is TGTGCCAGCAGCTTATTCGATGAGCAGTTCTTC.

CDR3 DNA sequence: TGCGCCAGCAGCTTGTTAGGACTAGCGGGATACACAGATACGCAGTATTTT. This translates into CASSLLGLAGYTDTQYF. The rearrangement joins TRBV5-1 to TRBJ2-3, with TRBD2 identical over 12 bases. CDR1 is SGHRS, CDR2 YFSETQ, per germline. This CDR3 region has 17 residues. The V and J ends lost 1 base and 2 bases, in that order; junction bases with no gene match: 5.

This clonotype was counted a few times. The chain links TRBV12-3 or TRBV12-4 to TRBJ2-1; the match to TRBD2 covers 7 bases. The ends lost 6 bases at V and 6 bases at J; junction bases unmatched: 8. The CDR3 has 14 amino acids. As DNA, the CDR3 is TGTGCCAGCAGGGAGGGACTAACCGTCAATGAGCAGTTCTTC. The encoded protein is CASREGLTVNEQFF.

The rearrangement joins TRBV7-8 to TRBJ2-1; 8 nucleotides align to TRBD2. The CDR3 covers 15 residues. The germline CDR1 and CDR2 sequences are SGHVS and FQNEAQ. With V trimmed by 5 bases and J by 10 bases, 13 bases remained unmatched. The CDR3 DNA sequence: TGTGCCAGCAGCCCGACAGATGGACTAGCAGAGGAGCAGTTCTTC. Its protein product is CASSPTDGLAEEQFF.

The CDR3 bases are TGTGCCAGCAGCCCCGGGACAACCGGTGAAAAACTGTTTTTT. Protein product: CASSPGTTGEKLFF. This rearrangement joins TRBV9 to TRBJ1-4; weak D call: TRBD1 (6 bases). This CDR3 spans 14 amino acids. CDR1 is SGDLS, CDR2 YYNGEE, per germline. Trimming removed 4 bases at V and 7 bases at J, with 14 bases between.

The V and J genes are TRBV6-1 and TRBJ1-1, with a weak D call TRBD1 (5 bases). This CDR3 comprises 14 residues. CDR1 is MNHNS, CDR2 SASEGT, per germline. The V and J ends lost 7 bases and 5 bases respectively, with 17 bases between them. CDR3 loop: CASKGLGGMTEAFF. The CDR3 DNA reads TGTGCCAGCAAGGGGCTTGGTGGGATGACTGAAGCTTTCTTT.

This clonotype appeared a few times. The chain combines TRBV5-1 with TRBJ2-2; the D is unclear. Per the germline V gene, CDR1 is SGHRS and CDR2 is YFSETQ. The CDR3 runs to 13 residues. Deletions cut 2 bases from V and 4 bases from J, with 6 bases between. CDR3 residues: CASSFGFTGELFF. CDR3 in DNA: TGCGCCAGCAGCTTCGGCTTCACCGGGGAGCTGTTTTTT.

A word on this clonotype: Mismatch with germline at one junction end may stem from a read error. The chain has TRBV20-1 and TRBJ2-1; weak D call: TRBD2 (5 bases). The CDR3 is 9 amino acids. Germline V gene data show CDR1 as DFQATT and CDR2 as SNEGSKA (reference sequence). The CDR3 nucleotides read TGCAGTGCGGGTGGGCCTGGCGGGTTC. This translates into CSAGGPGGF.

This clonotype has more than one count but fewer than ten. V usage is TRBV20-1 and J usage is TRBJ1-3, with TRBD1 as a possible D gene (5 bases). CDR3 size: 16 residues. Per the germline V gene, CDR1 is DFQATT and CDR2 is SNEGSKA (reference sequence). The germline V and J ends were trimmed by 1 base and 1 base, with 14 bases remaining between them. This CDR3 reads CSARGAGRISGNTIYF. The CDR3 coding sequence is TGCAGTGCTAGAGGAGCGGGACGGATTTCTGGAAACACCATATATTTT.